Listed below are T cell receptor beta chains from one sample, sequenced in a study of T cell responses to AZD1222 COVID-19 vaccine. Clones were read by immunoSEQ multiplex PCR, and TCRdb kept only the in-frame ones, dropping some. This table has 150,000 to 180,000 clones, around 90% appearing once. The material sequenced was peripheral blood, taken on day 0 of AZD1222 vaccination. These receptors were obtained from an adult in good health. Both conserved end residues are part of each CDR3.

>TRBV3-1/TRBV3-2
CASSLRVAGTEAFF
>TRBV7-2
CASSLRSGLLGEKLFF
>TRBV13
CASSYGGRNTIYF
>TRBV13
CASSTTGGWGNEQFF
>TRBV28
CASSPVRRAYEQYF
>TRBV6-1
CASSEDRGLRNQPQHF
>TRBV25-1
CASSEYRGDYNEQFF
>TRBV18
CASSPTLRPSSYEQYF
>TRBV18
CASSIGGGKQFF
>TRBV9
CASSVSAGGDVRAFF
>TRBV11-3
CASIKGQGNTEAFF
>TRBV7-2
CASSLGGQAGNTIYF
>TRBV6-6
CASSGGGTEQYF
>TRBV28
CASYLGGTSTEAFF
>TRBV30
CAWSVYVSGELFF
>TRBV19
CASSWGWGQTYEQYF